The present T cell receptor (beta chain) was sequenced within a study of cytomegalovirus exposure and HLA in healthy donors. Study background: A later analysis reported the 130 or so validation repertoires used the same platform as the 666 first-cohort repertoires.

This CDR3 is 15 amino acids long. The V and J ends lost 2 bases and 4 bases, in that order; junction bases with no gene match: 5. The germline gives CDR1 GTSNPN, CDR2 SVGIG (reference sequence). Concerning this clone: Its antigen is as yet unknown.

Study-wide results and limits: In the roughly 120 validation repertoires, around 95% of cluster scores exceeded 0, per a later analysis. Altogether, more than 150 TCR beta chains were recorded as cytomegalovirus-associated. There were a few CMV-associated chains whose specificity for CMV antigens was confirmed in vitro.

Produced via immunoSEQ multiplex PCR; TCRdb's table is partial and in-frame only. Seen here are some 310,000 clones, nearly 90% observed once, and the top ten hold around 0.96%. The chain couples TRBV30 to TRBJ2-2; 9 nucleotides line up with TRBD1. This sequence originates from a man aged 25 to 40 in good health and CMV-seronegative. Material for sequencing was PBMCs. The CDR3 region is CAWSSGQGSTGELFF. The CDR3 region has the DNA TGTGCCTGGAGTTCAGGACAGGGGAGCACCGGGGAGCTGTTTTTT.